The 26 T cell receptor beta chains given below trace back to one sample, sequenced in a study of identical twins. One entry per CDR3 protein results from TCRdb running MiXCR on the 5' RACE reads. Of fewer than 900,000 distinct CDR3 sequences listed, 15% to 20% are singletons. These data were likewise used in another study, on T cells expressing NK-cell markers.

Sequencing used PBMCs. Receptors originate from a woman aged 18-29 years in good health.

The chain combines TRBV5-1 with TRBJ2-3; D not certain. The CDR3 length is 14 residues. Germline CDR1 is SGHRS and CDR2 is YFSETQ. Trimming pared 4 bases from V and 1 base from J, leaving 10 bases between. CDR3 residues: CASSDGRGTDTQYF. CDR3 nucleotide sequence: TGCGCCAGCAGCGACGGACGGGGCACAGATACGCAGTATTTT. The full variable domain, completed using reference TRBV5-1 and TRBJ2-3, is KAGVTQTPRYLIKTRGQQVTLSCSPISGHRSVSWYQQTPGQGLQFLFEYFSETQRNKGNFPGRFSGRQFSNSRSEMNVSTLELGDSALYLCASSDGRGTDTQYFGPGTRLTVL.

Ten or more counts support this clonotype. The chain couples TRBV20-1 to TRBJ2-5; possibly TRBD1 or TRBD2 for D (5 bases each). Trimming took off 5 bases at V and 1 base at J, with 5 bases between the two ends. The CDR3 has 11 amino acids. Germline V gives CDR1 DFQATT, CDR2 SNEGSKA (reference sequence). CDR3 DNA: TGCAGTGCTGGGGGCCAAGAGACCCAGTACTTC. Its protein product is CSAGGQETQYF.

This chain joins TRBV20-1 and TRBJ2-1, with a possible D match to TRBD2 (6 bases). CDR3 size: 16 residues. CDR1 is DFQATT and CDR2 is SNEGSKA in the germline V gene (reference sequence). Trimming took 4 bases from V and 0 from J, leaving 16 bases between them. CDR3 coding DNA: TGCAGTGCTACCCCGCCCGGGACTGCCTCCTACAATGAGCAGTTCTTC. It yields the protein CSATPPGTASYNEQFF.

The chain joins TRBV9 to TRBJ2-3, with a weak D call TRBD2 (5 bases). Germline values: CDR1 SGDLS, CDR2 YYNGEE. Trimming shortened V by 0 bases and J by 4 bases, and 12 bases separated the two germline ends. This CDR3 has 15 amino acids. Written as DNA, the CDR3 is TGTGCCAGCAGCGTAGCTACCGGGATGTCAGATACGCAGTATTTT. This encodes CASSVATGMSDTQYF.

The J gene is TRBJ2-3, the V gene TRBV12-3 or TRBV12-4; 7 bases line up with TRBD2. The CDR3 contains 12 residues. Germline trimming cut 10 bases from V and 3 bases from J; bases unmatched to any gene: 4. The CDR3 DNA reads TGTGCCACGGGAGGAGAGACAGATACGCAGTATTTT. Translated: CATGGETDTQYF.

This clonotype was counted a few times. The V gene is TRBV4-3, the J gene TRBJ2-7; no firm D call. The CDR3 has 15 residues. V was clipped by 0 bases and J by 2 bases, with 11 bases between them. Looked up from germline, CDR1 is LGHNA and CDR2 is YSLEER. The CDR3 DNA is TGCGCCAGCAGCCAAGACCCCCTAACAACCTACGAGCAGTACTTC. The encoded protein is CASSQDPLTTYEQYF.

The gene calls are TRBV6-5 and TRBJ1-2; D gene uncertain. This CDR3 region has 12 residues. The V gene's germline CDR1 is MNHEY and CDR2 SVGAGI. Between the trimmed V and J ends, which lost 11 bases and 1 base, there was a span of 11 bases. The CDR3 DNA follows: TGTGCCGCGGAGGACCTTAACTATGGCTACACCTTC. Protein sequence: CAAEDLNYGYTF.

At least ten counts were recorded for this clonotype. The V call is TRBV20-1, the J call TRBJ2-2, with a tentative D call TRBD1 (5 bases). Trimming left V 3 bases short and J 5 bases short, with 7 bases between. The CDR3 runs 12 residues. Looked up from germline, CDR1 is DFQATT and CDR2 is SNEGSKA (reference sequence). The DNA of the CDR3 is TGCAGTGCTAGGGGGCCTACCGGGGAGCTGTTTTTT. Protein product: CSARGPTGELFF.

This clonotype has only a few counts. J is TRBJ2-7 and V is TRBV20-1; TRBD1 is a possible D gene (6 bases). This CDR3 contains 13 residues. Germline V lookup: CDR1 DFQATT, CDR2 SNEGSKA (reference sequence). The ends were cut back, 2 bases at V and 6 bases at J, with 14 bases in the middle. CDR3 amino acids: CSARPGQWGEQYF. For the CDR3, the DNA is TGCAGTGCTAGACCAGGACAGTGGGGCGAGCAGTACTTC.

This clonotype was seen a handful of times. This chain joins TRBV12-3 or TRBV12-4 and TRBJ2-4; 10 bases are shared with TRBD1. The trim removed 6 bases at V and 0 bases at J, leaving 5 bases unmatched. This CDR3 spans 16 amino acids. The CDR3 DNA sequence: TGTGCCAGCAGGGGAGACAGGGGGCGAGCCAAAAACATTCAGTACTTC. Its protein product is CASRGDRGRAKNIQYF.

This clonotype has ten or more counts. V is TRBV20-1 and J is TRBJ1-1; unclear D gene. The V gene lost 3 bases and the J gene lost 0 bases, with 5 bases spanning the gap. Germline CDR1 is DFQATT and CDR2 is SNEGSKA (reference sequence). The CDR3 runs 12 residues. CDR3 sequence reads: CSARRVNTEAFF. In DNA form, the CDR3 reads TGCAGTGCTAGGCGGGTGAACACTGAAGCTTTCTTT.

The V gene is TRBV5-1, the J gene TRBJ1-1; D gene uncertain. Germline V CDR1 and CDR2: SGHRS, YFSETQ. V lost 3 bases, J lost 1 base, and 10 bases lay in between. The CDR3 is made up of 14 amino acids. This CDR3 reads CASSSMARNTEAFF. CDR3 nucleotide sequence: TGCGCCAGCAGCTCCATGGCCCGGAACACTGAAGCTTTCTTT.

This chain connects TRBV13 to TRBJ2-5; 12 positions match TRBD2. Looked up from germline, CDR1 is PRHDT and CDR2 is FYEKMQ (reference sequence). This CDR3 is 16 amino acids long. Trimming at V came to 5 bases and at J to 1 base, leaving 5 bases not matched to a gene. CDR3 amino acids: CASSGGLAGPQETQYF. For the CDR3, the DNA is TGTGCCAGCAGCGGTGGACTAGCGGGGCCCCAAGAGACCCAGTACTTC.

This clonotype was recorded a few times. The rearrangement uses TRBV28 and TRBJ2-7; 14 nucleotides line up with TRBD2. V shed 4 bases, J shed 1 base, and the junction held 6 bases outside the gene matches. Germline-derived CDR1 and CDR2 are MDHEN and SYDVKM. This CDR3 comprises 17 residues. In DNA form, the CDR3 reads TGTGCCAGCAGTTCGACAGGGACTAGCGGGAGATCCTACGAGCAGTACTTC. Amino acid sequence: CASSSTGTSGRSYEQYF.

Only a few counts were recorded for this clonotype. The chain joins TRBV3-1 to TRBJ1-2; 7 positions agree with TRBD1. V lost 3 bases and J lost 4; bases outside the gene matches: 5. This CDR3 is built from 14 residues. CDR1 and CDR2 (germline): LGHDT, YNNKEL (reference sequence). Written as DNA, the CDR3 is TGTGCCAGCAGCCAGGGACAGACCAGCTATGGCTACACCTTC. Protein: CASSQGQTSYGYTF.

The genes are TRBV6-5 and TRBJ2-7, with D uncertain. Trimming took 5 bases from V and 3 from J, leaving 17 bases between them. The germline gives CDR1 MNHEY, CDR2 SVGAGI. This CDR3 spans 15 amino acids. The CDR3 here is CASSLFDRHFYEQYF. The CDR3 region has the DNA TGTGCCAGCAGTCTATTCGATCGACATTTCTACGAGCAGTACTTC.

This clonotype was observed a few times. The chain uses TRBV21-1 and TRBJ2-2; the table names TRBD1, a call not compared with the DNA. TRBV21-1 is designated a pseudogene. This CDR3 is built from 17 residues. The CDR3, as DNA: TGTGCCAGCAGCAAAGTGGACAGGGTTGCAGACACCGGGGAGCTGTTTTTT. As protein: CASSKVDRVADTGELFF.

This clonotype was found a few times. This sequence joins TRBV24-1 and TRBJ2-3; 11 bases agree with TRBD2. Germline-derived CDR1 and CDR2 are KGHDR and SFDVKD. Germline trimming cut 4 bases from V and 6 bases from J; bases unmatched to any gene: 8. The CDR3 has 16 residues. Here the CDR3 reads CATSDGTSGPGDTQYF. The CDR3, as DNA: TGTGCCACCAGTGACGGGACTAGCGGCCCGGGGGATACGCAGTATTTT.

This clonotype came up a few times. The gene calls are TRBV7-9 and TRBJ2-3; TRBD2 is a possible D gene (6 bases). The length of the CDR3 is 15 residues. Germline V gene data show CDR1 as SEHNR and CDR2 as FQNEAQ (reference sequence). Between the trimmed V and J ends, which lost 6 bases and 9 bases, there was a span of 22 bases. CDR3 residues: CASSDSSGGEGTQYF. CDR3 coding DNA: TGTGCCAGCAGTGACTCCTCCGGGGGAGAAGGCACGCAGTATTTT.

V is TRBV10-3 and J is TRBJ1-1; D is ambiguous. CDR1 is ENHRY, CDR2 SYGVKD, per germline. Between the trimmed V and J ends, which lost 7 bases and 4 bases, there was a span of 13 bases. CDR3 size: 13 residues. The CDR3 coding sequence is TGTGCCATCACCTTTCCCGGGAGCACTGAAGCTTTCTTT. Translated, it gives CAITFPGSTEAFF.

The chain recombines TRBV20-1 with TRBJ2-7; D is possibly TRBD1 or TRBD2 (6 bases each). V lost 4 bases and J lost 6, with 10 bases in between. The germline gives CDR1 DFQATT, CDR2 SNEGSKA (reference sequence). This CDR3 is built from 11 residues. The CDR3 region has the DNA TGCAGTGCTATCGGAGGGGGCGAGCAGTACTTC. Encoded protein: CSAIGGGEQYF.

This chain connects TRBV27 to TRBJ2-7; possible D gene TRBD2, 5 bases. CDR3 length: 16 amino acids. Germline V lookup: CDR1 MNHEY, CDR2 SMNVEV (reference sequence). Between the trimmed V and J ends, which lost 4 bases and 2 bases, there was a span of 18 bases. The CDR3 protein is CASSSLKGRLTYEQYF. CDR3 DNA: TGTGCCAGCAGTTCCCTCAAGGGCAGACTAACCTACGAGCAGTACTTC.

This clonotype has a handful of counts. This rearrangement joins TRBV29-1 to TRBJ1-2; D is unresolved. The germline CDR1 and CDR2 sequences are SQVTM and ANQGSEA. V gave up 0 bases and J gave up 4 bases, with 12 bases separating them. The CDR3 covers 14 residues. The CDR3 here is CSVEEWRFAYGYTF. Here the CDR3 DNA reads TGCAGCGTTGAAGAGTGGCGTTTCGCCTATGGCTACACCTTC.

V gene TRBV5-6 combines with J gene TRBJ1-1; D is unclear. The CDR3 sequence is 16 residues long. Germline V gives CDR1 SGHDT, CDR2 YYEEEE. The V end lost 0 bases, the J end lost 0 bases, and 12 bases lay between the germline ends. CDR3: CASSLAGLTMNTEAFF. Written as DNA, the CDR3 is TGTGCCAGCAGCTTGGCGGGTCTTACTATGAACACTGAAGCTTTCTTT.

The DNA for the CDR3 is TGTGCCAGCAGCTCAATCGGACTAGCGGGGAACAATGAGCAGTTCTTC. It yields the protein CASSSIGLAGNNEQFF. The chain couples TRBV7-8 to TRBJ2-1, with 12 bases identical to TRBD2. Germline V gene lookup returns CDR1 SGHVS and CDR2 FQNEAQ. V shed 4 bases, J shed 5 bases, and the junction held 6 bases outside the gene matches. The CDR3 sequence is 16 residues long.

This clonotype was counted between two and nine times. In DNA form, the CDR3 reads TGCAGTGCCCGGTCCGTTTATGAGCAGTTCTTC. It yields the protein CSARSVYEQFF. V and J are TRBV20-1 and TRBJ2-1; unclear D gene. V shed 6 bases and J shed 8 bases, with 11 bases lying between them. The length of the CDR3 is 11 residues. Germline values: CDR1 DFQATT, CDR2 SNEGSKA (reference sequence).